The 21 T cell receptor beta chains below come from one sample, sequenced in a study of T cell changes during pregnancy in multiple sclerosis. The table came from immunoSEQ multiplex PCR; TCRdb's copy has only in-frame clones and leaves some out. The sample consists of around 97,000 clones, approximately 90% of them appearing once. The sample in question was peripheral blood, obtained in the second trimester of pregnancy. These receptors came from a female donor in good health, enrolled as a control in a pregnancy study.

The rearrangement uses TRBV5-6 and TRBJ2-1; 8 bases match TRBD1. Germline CDR1 and CDR2: SGHDT and YYEEEE. J lost 2 bases, V lost 0 bases, and 1 base had no gene match. The CDR3 consists of 15 residues. CDR3 amino acids: CASSLEGQAYNEQFF. CDR3 nucleotide sequence: TGTGCCAGCAGCTTGGAGGGACAGGCCTACAATGAGCAGTTCTTC.

V and J are TRBV21-1 and TRBJ2-5; no DNA check was done on the table's D call, TRBD2. TRBV21-1 is given as a pseudogene. This CDR3 contains 15 residues. The CDR3 DNA reads as TGTGCCAGCAGCAAACTGAGGTGGAGAAAAGAGACCCAGTACTTC. Protein product: CASSKLRWRKETQYF.

The chain combines TRBV7-8 with TRBJ1-5, with D possibly matching TRBD1 (5 bases). The CDR3 has 14 amino acids. Trimming left V 5 bases short and J 5 bases short, with 13 bases between. In germline, CDR1 is SGHVS, CDR2 FQNEAQ. In DNA, the CDR3 is TGTGCCAGCAGCCTAACAGGAGAATATCAGCCCCAGCATTTT. Protein product: CASSLTGEYQPQHF.

The chain links TRBV5-5 to TRBJ1-1; TRBD1 is a possible D gene (6 bases). Germline loops: CDR1 SGHKS, CDR2 YYEKEE (reference sequence). This CDR3 is 14 amino acids long. Deletions cut 6 bases from V and 1 base from J, with 13 bases between. The CDR3 DNA reads TGTGCCAGCACCCTGAGGGGGGGGAACACTGAAGCTTTCTTT. Protein: CASTLRGGNTEAFF.

J is TRBJ1-2 and V is TRBV9; 7 positions match TRBD1. The V segment lost 4 bases and the J segment 2 bases; nucleotides outside the gene matches: 8. Germline CDR1 SGDLS, CDR2 YYNGEE. CDR3 length equals 15 residues. The DNA of the CDR3 is TGTGCCAGCAGCTCTCAGACAGGGCCGAACTATGGCTACACCTTC. This sequence encodes CASSSQTGPNYGYTF.

This chain joins TRBV21-1 and TRBJ1-2; the table's D call, TRBD1, has no DNA check behind it. TRBV21-1 is assigned pseudogene status. This CDR3 is 16 amino acids long. The CDR3, as DNA: TGTGCCAGCAGCAAAACCCCCCTCCCAGGGCAGGGTGGCTACACCTTC. Amino acids: CASSKTPLPGQGGYTF.

V usage is TRBV5-4 and J usage is TRBJ2-7, with TRBD2 identical over 10 bases. Looked up from germline, CDR1 is SGHNT and CDR2 is YYREEE (reference sequence). The trim removed 4 bases at V and 6 bases at J, leaving 7 bases unmatched. The CDR3 runs to 14 residues. The CDR3 DNA follows: TGTGCCAGCAGCCCGCTAGCGGGAGTGGTCGAGCAGTACTTC. It yields the protein CASSPLAGVVEQYF.

The CDR3 reads CASSPVAGGPGELFF. The CDR3 bases are TGTGCCAGCAGTCCGGTAGCGGGAGGGCCCGGGGAGCTGTTTTTT. The chain carries TRBV27 and TRBJ2-2; TRBD2 agrees at 11 bases. From germline, CDR1 is MNHEY and CDR2 SMNVEV (reference sequence). Germline trimming cut 5 bases from V and 6 bases from J; bases unmatched to any gene: 5. CDR3 length equals 15 residues.

The chain uses TRBV30 and TRBJ1-1, with no clear D. The CDR3 spans 13 residues. Trimming took off 4 bases at V and 3 bases at J, with 12 bases between the two ends. CDR1 is GTSNPN, CDR2 SVGIG, per germline (reference sequence). In nucleotides, the CDR3 is TGTGCCTGGACTTGGGAGAGAGACACTGAAGCTTTCTTT. It encodes CAWTWERDTEAFF. The full variable domain, with the rest looked up from reference TRBV30 and TRBJ1-1, is SQTIHQWPATLVQPVGSPLSLECTVEGTSNPNLYWYRQAAGRGLQLLFYSVGIGQISSEVPQNLSASRPQDRQFILSSKKLLLSDSGFYLCAWTWERDTEAFFGQGTRLTVV.

V usage is TRBV7-9 and J usage is TRBJ1-5; D gene ambiguous. The CDR3 extends over 12 amino acids. V was trimmed by 6 bases and J by 6 bases, leaving 9 bases between them. CDR1 and CDR2 (germline): SEHNR, FQNEAQ (reference sequence). The CDR3 loop is CASSYDIQPQHF. The DNA of the CDR3 is TGTGCCAGCAGTTATGACATTCAGCCCCAGCATTTT.

The CDR3 region is CASSPKSRTSGHNEQFF. The CDR3 coding sequence is TGTGCCAGCAGCCCAAAGTCAAGGACTAGCGGCCACAATGAGCAGTTCTTC. The V call is TRBV9, the J call TRBJ2-1; 10 bases are a match to TRBD2. J lost 5 bases, V lost 4 bases, and 12 bases had no gene match. The CDR3 has 17 amino acids. Germline assignment: CDR1 SGDLS and CDR2 YYNGEE.

The chain joins TRBV5-6 to TRBJ1-1; D may be TRBD1 (6 bases). This CDR3 is built from 14 residues. Trimming removed 4 bases at V and 2 bases at J, with 12 bases between. Germline CDR1 reads SGHDT; CDR2 reads YYEEEE. The CDR3, as DNA: TGTGCCAGCAGCACACAGGGATTTAACACTGAAGCTTTCTTT. It is translated as CASSTQGFNTEAFF.

The chain links TRBV7-9 to TRBJ2-1, with 7 bases identical to TRBD1. Germline CDR1 reads SEHNR; CDR2 reads FQNEAQ (reference sequence). V dropped 4 bases and J dropped 4; count of bases not matched to a gene: 7. The CDR3 contains 15 residues. CDR3 in DNA: TGTGCCAGCAGCTCCAGGGAGACAGGGTACAATGAGCAGTTCTTC. It codes for CASSSRETGYNEQFF. Complete variable domain (other parts from reference TRBV7-9 and TRBJ2-1): DTGVSQNPRHKITKRGQNVTFRCDPISEHNRLYWYRQTLGQGPEFLTYFQNEAQLEKSRLLSDRFSAERPKGSFSTLEIQRTEQGDSAMYLCASSSRETGYNEQFFGPGTRLTVL.

The chain links TRBV5-1 to TRBJ2-5; 8 bases match TRBD2. The CDR3 is 15 residues long. The germline V gene encodes CDR1 SGHRS and CDR2 YFSETQ. The V and J ends lost 3 bases and 1 base, in that order; junction bases with no gene match: 5. The DNA for the CDR3 is TGCGCCAGCAGCTCCACAGCGGGAGTCCAAGAGACCCAGTACTTC. Translating it yields CASSSTAGVQETQYF.

The CDR3 spells CASSQEVAGGLYNEQFF. The CDR3, as DNA: TGCGCCAGCAGCCAAGAAGTAGCGGGAGGTCTCTACAATGAGCAGTTCTTC. J is TRBJ2-1 and V is TRBV4-1; 10 bases fit TRBD2. J lost 3 bases, V lost 0 bases, and 5 bases had no gene match. This CDR3 contains 17 residues. CDR1 and CDR2 (germline): MGHRA, YSYEKL.

This clone was detected a few times. The V and J genes are TRBV18 and TRBJ2-7; possibly TRBD2 for D (6 bases). The CDR3 sequence is 15 residues long. The ends were cut back, 3 bases at V and 4 bases at J, with 16 bases in the middle. Germline CDR1 KGHSH, CDR2 LQKENI. The CDR3 bases are TGTGCCAGCTCACCGATGGAGGGTGGTGGGTACGAGCAGTACTTC. Translated, it gives CASSPMEGGGYEQYF.

This chain joins TRBV5-1 and TRBJ2-7, with D possibly being TRBD1 (6 bases). V was clipped by 1 base and J by 0 bases, with 14 bases between them. The V gene's germline CDR1 is SGHRS and CDR2 YFSETQ. There are 16 residues in the CDR3. CDR3 DNA sequence: TGCGCCAGCAGCTTGCAGGACAGCAGAAGCTCCTACGAGCAGTACTTC. Residues: CASSLQDSRSSYEQYF.

In its sample, this clone is medium-sized. The chain uses TRBV4-3 and TRBJ1-5; 10 nucleotides agree with TRBD1. After removal of 4 bases from V and 4 bases from J, the junction contained 4 bases not matched to a gene. This CDR3 is built from 15 residues. Germline V gene sequence: CDR1 LGHNA, CDR2 YSLEER. CDR3 in DNA: TGCGCCAGCAGCCCCGGGACAGGGGTAAATCAGCCCCAGCATTTT. It codes for CASSPGTGVNQPQHF.

The chain recombines TRBV10-3 with TRBJ1-1, with 10 bases fitting TRBD1. Germline V gene lookup returns CDR1 ENHRY and CDR2 SYGVKD. There are 13 residues in the CDR3. V shed 6 bases, J shed 4 bases, and the junction held 2 bases outside the gene matches. The DNA of the CDR3 is TGTGCCATCAGAGGACAGGGGGGCACTGAAGCTTTCTTT. Protein product: CAIRGQGGTEAFF.

The chain combines TRBV29-1 with TRBJ1-4, with D unresolved. The CDR3 sequence is 14 residues long. The germline CDR1 and CDR2 sequences are SQVTM and ANQGSEA. The ends were cut back, 4 bases at V and 0 bases at J, with 9 bases in the middle. The CDR3 region has the DNA TGCAGCGTTGCCTTGTCCGCAACTAATGAAAAACTGTTTTTT. It translates to CSVALSATNEKLFF.

This clone was seen just once. DNA of the CDR3: TGTGCCAGCAGCTTAGCCGGGACAGGGGTCTACGAGCAGTACTTC. Encoded protein: CASSLAGTGVYEQYF. J is TRBJ2-7 and V is TRBV5-5; 10 nucleotides align to TRBD1. CDR1 SGHKS and CDR2 YYEKEE come from the germline V gene (reference sequence). The CDR3 has 15 residues. The V gene end was trimmed by 2 bases and the J gene end by 3 bases; junction bases not matched to a gene: 5. Combining the CDR3 with reference TRBV5-5 and TRBJ2-7 gives the whole variable domain DAGVTQSPTHLIKTRGQQVTLRCSPISGHKSVSWYQQVLGQGPQFIFQYYEKEERGRGNFPDRFSARQFPNYSSELNVNALLLGDSALYLCASSLAGTGVYEQYFGPGTRLTVT.